This TCR beta chain was retrieved from a study of blood T cell repertoires in COVID-19. In the study overall: Researchers got acute and convalescent COVID-19 samples from the United States, Italy and Spain. Nucleic acid was either cDNA or gDNA, and it came from T cells, B-cell-depleted T cells, or PBMCs.

This clone appeared a single time. V lost 0 bases and J lost 1, with 10 bases in between. Germline CDR1 reads SGHRS; CDR2 reads YFSETQ. The CDR3 is 15 amino acids. Seattle enrolled patients during active infection and tracked them longitudinally. The table came from immunoSEQ multiplex PCR; TCRdb's copy has only in-frame clones and leaves some out. Here the sample spans around 50,000 clones, about nine tenths being singletons. The source of this sequence is a woman aged 80 or over with COVID-19, enrolled during active disease. The source material was peripheral blood. The chain employs TRBV5-1 and TRBJ1-1; a possible D gene is TRBD1 (5 bases). The DNA of the CDR3 is TGCGCCAGCAGCTTGGTGGGGCAGGGGAACACTGAAGCTTTCTTT. The encoded protein is CASSLVGQGNTEAFF. The whole variable domain, filled in from reference TRBV5-1 and TRBJ1-1, reads KAGVTQTPRYLIKTRGQQVTLSCSPISGHRSVSWYQQTPGQGLQFLFEYFSETQRNKGNFPGRFSGRQFSNSRSEMNVSTLELGDSALYLCASSLVGQGNTEAFFGQGTRLTVV.